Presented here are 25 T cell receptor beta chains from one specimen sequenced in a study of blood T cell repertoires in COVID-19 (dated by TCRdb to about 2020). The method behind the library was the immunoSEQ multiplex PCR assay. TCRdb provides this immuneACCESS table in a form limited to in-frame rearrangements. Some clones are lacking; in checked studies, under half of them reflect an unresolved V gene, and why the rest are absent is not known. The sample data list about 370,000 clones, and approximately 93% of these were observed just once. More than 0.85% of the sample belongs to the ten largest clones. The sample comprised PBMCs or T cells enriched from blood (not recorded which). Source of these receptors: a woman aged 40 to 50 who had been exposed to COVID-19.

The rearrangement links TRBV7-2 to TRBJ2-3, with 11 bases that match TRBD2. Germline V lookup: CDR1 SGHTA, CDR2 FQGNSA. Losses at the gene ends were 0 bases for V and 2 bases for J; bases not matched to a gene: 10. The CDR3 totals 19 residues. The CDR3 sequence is CASSLARLAGTYITDTQYF. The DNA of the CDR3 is TGTGCCAGCAGCTTAGCGCGACTAGCGGGAACTTATATCACAGATACGCAGTATTTT.

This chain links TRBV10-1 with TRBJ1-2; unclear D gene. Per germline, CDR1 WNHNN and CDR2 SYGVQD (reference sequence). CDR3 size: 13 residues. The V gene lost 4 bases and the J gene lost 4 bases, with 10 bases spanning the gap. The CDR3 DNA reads TGCGCCAGCAGTGCGACGGGGTCCTATGGCTACACCTTC. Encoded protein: CASSATGSYGYTF.

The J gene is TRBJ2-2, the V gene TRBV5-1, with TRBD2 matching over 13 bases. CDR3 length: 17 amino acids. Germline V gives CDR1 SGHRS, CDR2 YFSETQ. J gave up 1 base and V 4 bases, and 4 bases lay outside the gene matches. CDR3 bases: TGCGCCAGCAGCCCCGGACTAGCGGGGGTGAACACCGGGGAGCTGTTTTTT. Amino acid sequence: CASSPGLAGVNTGELFF.

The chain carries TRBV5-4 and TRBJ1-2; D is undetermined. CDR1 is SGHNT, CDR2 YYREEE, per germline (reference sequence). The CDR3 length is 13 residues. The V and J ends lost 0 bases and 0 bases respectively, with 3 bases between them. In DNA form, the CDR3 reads TGTGCCAGCAGCTTGGTATCTAACTATGGCTACACCTTC. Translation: CASSLVSNYGYTF.

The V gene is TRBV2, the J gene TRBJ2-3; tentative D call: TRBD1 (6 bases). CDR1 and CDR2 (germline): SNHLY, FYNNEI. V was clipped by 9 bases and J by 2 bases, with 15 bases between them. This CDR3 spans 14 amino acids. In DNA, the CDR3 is TGTGCCAGTGCCGAGGGACATGTCACAGATACGCAGTATTTT. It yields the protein CASAEGHVTDTQYF.

CDR3 sequence reads: CASSLVGESDTQYF. CDR3 coding DNA: TGCGCCAGCAGCTTGGTCGGGGAATCAGATACGCAGTATTTT. The gene calls are TRBV5-1 and TRBJ2-3, with D possibly TRBD2 on 5 matching bases. Looked up from germline, CDR1 is SGHRS and CDR2 is YFSETQ. There are 14 residues in the CDR3. V was pared by 0 bases and J by 4 bases, with 9 bases between.

The CDR3 protein is CASSSRPPSGRGADTQYF. The CDR3 DNA sequence: TGTGCCAGCAGCTCCCGACCTCCTAGCGGGAGGGGCGCAGATACGCAGTATTTT. This chain uses TRBV3-1 (or the pseudogene TRBV3-2) with TRBJ2-3; 12 bases are a match to TRBD2. The V and J ends lost 5 bases and 4 bases, in that order; junction bases with no gene match: 13. The CDR3 is made up of 18 amino acids. Germline CDR1 LGHDT, CDR2 YNNKEL (reference sequence).

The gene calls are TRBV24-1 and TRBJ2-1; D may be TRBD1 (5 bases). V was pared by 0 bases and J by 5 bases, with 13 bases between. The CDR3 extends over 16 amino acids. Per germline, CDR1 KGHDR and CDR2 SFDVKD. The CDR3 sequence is CATSDLGAGPNNEQFF. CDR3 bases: TGTGCCACCAGTGATTTGGGGGCAGGACCTAACAATGAGCAGTTCTTC.

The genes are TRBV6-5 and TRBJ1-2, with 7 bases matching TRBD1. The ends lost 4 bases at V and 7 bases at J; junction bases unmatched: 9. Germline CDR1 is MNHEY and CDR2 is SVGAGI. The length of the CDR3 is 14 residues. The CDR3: CASSWDRDRGGYTF. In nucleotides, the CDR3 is TGTGCCAGCAGTTGGGACCGGGACAGAGGTGGCTACACCTTC.

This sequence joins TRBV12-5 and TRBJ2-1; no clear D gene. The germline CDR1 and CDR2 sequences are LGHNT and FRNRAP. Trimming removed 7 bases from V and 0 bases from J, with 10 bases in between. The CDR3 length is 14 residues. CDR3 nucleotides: TGTGCTAGTGCCGTTGTCAGCTCCTACAATGAGCAGTTCTTC. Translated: CASAVVSSYNEQFF.

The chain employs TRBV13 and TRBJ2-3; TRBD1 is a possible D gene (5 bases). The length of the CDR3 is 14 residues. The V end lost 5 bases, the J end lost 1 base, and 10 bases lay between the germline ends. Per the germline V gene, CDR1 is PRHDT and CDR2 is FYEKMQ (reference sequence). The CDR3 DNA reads TGTGCCAGCAGCCCAGGGATAGGCACAGATACGCAGTATTTT. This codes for CASSPGIGTDTQYF.

The CDR3 DNA follows: TGCAGTGCTAGTTCCAGCGGGGGGGCCTACAATGAGCAGTTCTTC. This gives the protein CSASSSGGAYNEQFF. This rearrangement joins TRBV20-1 to TRBJ2-1, with 10 bases lining up with TRBD2. V dropped 3 bases and J dropped 2; count of bases not matched to a gene: 4. Per germline, CDR1 DFQATT and CDR2 SNEGSKA (reference sequence). The CDR3 covers 15 residues.

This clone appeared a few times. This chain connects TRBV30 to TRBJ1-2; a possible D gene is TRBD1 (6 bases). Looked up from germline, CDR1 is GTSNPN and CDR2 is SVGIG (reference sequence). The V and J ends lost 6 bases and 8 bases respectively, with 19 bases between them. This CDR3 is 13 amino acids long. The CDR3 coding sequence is TGTGCCTGTACCCCTCCAGGGGCGCGAGGCTACACCTTC. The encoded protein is CACTPPGARGYTF.

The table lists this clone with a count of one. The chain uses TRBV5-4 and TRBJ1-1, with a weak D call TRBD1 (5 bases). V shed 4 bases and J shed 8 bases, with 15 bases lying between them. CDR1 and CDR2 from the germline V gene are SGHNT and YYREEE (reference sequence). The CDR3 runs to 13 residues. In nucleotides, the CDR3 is TGTGCCAGCAGCACCACTGACAGTAACGAAGCTTTCTTT. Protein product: CASSTTDSNEAFF.

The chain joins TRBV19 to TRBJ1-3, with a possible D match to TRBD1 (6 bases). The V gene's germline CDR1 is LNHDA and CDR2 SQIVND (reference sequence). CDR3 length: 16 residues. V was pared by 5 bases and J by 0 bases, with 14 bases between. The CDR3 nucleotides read TGTGCCAGTAGTGAAAGAGACAGGCTCTCTGGAAACACCATATATTTT. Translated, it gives CASSERDRLSGNTIYF.

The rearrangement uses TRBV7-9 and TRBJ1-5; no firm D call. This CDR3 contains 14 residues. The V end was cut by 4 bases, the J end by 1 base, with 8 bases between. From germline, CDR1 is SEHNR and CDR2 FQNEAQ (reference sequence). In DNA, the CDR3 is TGTGCCAGCAGCTACGCCGGGAGCAATCAGCCCCAGCATTTT. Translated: CASSYAGSNQPQHF. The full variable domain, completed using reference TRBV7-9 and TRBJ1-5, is DTGVSQNPRHKITKRGQNVTFRCDPISEHNRLYWYRQTLGQGPEFLTYFQNEAQLEKSRLLSDRFSAERPKGSFSTLEIQRTEQGDSAMYLCASSYAGSNQPQHFGDGTRLSIL.

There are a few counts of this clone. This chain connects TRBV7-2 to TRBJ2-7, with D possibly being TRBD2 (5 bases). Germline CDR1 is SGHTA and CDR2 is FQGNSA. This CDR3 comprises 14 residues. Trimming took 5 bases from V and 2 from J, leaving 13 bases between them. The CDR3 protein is CASSPRRGPYEQYF. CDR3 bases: TGTGCCAGCAGCCCGCGTCGAGGGCCCTACGAGCAGTACTTC.

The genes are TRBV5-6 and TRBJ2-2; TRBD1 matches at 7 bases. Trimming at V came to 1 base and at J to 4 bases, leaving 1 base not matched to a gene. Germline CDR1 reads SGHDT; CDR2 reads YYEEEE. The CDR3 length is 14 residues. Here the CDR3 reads CASSLRQGTGELFF. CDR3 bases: TGTGCCAGCAGCTTGCGACAGGGCACCGGGGAGCTGTTTTTT.

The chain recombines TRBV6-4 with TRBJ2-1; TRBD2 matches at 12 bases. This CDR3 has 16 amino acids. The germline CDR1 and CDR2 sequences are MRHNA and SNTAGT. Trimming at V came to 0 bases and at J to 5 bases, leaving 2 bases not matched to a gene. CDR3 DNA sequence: TGTGCCAGCAGTGACTCAGGACTAGCGGGACACAATGAGCAGTTCTTC. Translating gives CASSDSGLAGHNEQFF.

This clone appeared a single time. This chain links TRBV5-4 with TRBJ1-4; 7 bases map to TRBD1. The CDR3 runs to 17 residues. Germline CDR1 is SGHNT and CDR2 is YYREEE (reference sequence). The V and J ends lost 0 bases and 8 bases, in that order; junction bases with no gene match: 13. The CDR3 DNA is TGTGCCAGCAGCTTGGGGGGGACAGCTAAAGTGGGAGAAAAACTGTTTTTT. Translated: CASSLGGTAKVGEKLFF.

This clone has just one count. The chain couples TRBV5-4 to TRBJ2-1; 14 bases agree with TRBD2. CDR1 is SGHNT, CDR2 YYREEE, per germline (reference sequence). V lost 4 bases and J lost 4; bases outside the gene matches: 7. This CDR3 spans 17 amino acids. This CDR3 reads CASSGGTSGSQYNEQFF. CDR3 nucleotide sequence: TGTGCCAGCAGCGGTGGGACTAGCGGGAGCCAATACAATGAGCAGTTCTTC.

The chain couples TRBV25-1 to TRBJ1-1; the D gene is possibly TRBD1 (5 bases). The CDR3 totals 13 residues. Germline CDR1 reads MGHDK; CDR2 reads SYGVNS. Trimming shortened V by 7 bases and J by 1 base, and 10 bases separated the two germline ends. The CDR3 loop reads CASKPQGNTEAFF. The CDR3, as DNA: TGTGCCAGCAAACCGCAGGGGAACACTGAAGCTTTCTTT.

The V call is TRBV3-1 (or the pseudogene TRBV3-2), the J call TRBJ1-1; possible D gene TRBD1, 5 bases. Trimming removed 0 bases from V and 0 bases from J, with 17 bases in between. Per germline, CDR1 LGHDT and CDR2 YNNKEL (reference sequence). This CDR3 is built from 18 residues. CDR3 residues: CASSQDRLERGLNTEAFF. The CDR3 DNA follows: TGTGCCAGCAGCCAAGATCGCCTGGAAAGGGGCTTGAACACTGAAGCTTTCTTT.

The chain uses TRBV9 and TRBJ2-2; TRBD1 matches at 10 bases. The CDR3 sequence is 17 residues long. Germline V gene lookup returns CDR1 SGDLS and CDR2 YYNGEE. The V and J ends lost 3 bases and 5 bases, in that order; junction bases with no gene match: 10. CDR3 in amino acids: CASSAHPGQGLTGELFF. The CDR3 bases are TGTGCCAGCAGCGCCCATCCGGGACAGGGGCTGACCGGGGAGCTGTTTTTT.

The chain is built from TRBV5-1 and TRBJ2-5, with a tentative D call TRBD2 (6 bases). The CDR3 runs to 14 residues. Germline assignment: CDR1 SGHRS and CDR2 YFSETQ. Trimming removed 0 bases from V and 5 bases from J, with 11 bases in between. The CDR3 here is CASSLASGRETQYF. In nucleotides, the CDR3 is TGCGCCAGCAGCTTGGCCTCAGGGAGGGAGACCCAGTACTTC.